This TCR beta chain is drawn from a study of radiation and T cells in renal cell carcinoma (dated by TCRdb to the early 2020s). In the study overall: The samples were drawn from a clinical trial, where primary renal cell carcinomas were treated with 15 Gy of stereotactic body radiation therapy and then removed by nephrectomy 4 weeks afterward. A total of around 50 samples underwent TCR beta sequencing, made up of about 26 tumors and about 27 peripheral blood samples. Across all 50 or so samples, 4 million or so unique CDR3 nucleotide sequences encoding around 2,500,000 unique CDR3 amino acid sequences were identified.

The time point label corresponds to: blood 2 weeks post-SBRT. The sample's treatment or condition label, decoded: 15 Gy SBRT to primary tumor, nephrectomy 4 weeks later. To track tumor-enriched clonotypes, serial peripheral blood was sampled from radiation-treated patients at baseline and at 2 weeks and 4 weeks after SBRT. All patients had renal cell carcinoma with clear cell pathology. Genomic DNA for TCR sequencing was prepared using the QIAamp DNA Blood Mini Kit (Qiagen). Samples were included in the analyses only if all quality control checks were passed. General conclusions and limits of the study: Because pretreatment tumor biopsies were not available, the baseline intratumoral presence of clonotypes could not be determined. With a single-armed trial design, the study had no way to address how radiation dose or scheduling affects the TCR repertoire. Tracking of blood repertoire dynamics stopped at less than five weeks after treatment, with no follow-up past that point. In blood, the top tumor clonotypes increased from baseline to 2 weeks after radiation and then shrank by 4 weeks, which suggests a temporary expansion of tumor-resident clones.

Regarding this clone: This clone's antigen is unknown. Per-nucleotide qualities are absent, and no much larger clonotype sits a single base away.

The immunoSEQ kit was used, according to the manufacturer's recommendations, to generate TCR beta libraries from genomic DNA. Library preparation used a first multiplex PCR with proprietary primers, then a second PCR adding unique barcodes, with bead cleanups after each round. A positive control reaction and a negative control reaction, both provided in the kit, were run with every batch of samples. The final libraries underwent checking on an Agilent 4200 TapeStation D1000 ScreenTape, volumetric pooling, and quantification by qPCR. An Illumina NextSeq500 fitted with a MidOutput 150-cycle cartridge performed the sequencing, running 156 Read1 cycles and 15 Index1 cycles with the kit's custom primers. The pooled library was loaded at roughly 1 pM, with a roughly 18% PhiX control spiked in. The authors processed their data as follows. Vendor-processed data were analyzed in R, and a clonotype was defined as all T cells sharing the same CDR3 nucleotide sequence. For clone abundance analyses, frequencies were normalized to the 10,000 most abundant clones in each sample. Public T cell clones, which averaged fewer than five per sample, were removed prior to analysis. A difference in abundance of at least 32-fold between compartments was used to define tumor-enriched and baseline blood-enriched clonotypes. A beta-binomial differential abundance model was applied to find clonotypes that expanded or contracted between blood time points. The Baroni-Urbani and Buser coefficient was used to measure tumor-blood repertoire similarity, and groups were compared with two-tailed Wilcoxon tests in R. Held by TCRdb, this immuneACCESS table contains in-frame sequences only and omits some clones. Under half of the omission traces to an unresolved V gene where checked; the cause of the rest is unknown. V and J calls and clone size follow that table, whereas D and trimming were derived from the DNA. The sample table shows around 80,000 clones, and 82% are seen once. About 6% of the sample comes from the top ten.

The CDR3 contains 17 residues, cysteine and phenylalanine counted. The CDR3 DNA has 51 bases and is translated from base 1. V is pruned by 2 bases and J by 4 bases, leaving 12 bases of the junction without a gene match. For CDR1 and CDR2, the germline V gene (reference sequence) lists MNHEY and SMNVEV. The sample here was blood, taken from a patient whose treatment included radiotherapy and nephrectomy. This receptor was obtained from a man aged 55 to 70 with renal cell carcinoma. The chain employs TRBV27 and TRBJ2-5, and TRBD1 matches 8 of the central bases. The CDR3 corresponds to CASSLVSGRGRGETQYF. The DNA sequence reads TGTGCCAGCAGTTTAGTCTCCGGCAGGGGGCGAGGAGAGACCCAGTACTTC.